Following are 4 T cell receptor beta chains from one sample sequenced in a study of long-term antiretroviral therapy in people with HIV. A v3.0 immunoSEQ assay was performed at survey level. The repertoire was sequenced with immunoSEQ multiplex PCR; TCRdb's copy has only in-frame clones and lacks some. The table records some 31,000 clones, about 85% of them present only once. The source was unsorted PBMCs, collected 1.1 years after starting antiretroviral therapy. These receptors all stem from a man aged 18 to 29 with HIV.

This clone was observed a handful of times. The chain has TRBV6-5 and TRBJ1-2; D gene ambiguous. Trimming shortened V by 4 bases and J by 8 bases, and 14 bases separated the two germline ends. CDR1 and CDR2 from the germline V gene are MNHEY and SVGAGI. CDR3 length: 13 residues. The DNA of the CDR3 is TGTGCCAGCAGTTCCGTTTATAAGGGCGGCTACACCTTC. The encoded protein is CASSSVYKGGYTF.

The V call is TRBV4-3, the J call TRBJ1-3, with TRBD1 identical over 8 bases. Germline trimming cut 6 bases from V and 2 bases from J; bases unmatched to any gene: 9. This CDR3 is built from 16 residues. Germline V gene data show CDR1 as LGHNA and CDR2 as YSLEER. The CDR3 bases are TGCGCCAGCAGGGACGGACAGGGATCAACTGGAAACACCATATATTTT. As protein: CASRDGQGSTGNTIYF.

The J gene is TRBJ2-7, the V gene TRBV7-9; D might be TRBD1 (5 bases). The V gene's germline CDR1 is SEHNR and CDR2 FQNEAQ (reference sequence). The CDR3 is 14 amino acids. Trimming removed 1 base at V and 6 bases at J, with 13 bases between. CDR3 DNA: TGTGCCAGCAGCTTAGGAACCAGGGCGAGCGAGCAGTACTTC. Translating gives CASSLGTRASEQYF.

The J gene is TRBJ2-1, the V gene TRBV11-2; 10 nucleotides line up with TRBD2. The CDR3 has 15 residues. Germline CDR1 is SGHAT and CDR2 is FQNNGV. With 7 bases clipped from V and 4 bases from J, the junction kept 7 bases outside the gene matches. The CDR3 DNA is TGTGCCAGCATCGAGAGCGGGGGGGCTTACAATGAGCAGTTCTTC. Encoded protein: CASIESGGAYNEQFF. Drawing the rest from reference TRBV11-2 and TRBJ2-1, the complete variable domain is EAGVAQSPRYKIIEKRQSVAFWCNPISGHATLYWYQQILGQGPKLLIQFQNNGVVDDSQLPKDRFSAERLKGVDSTLKIQPAKLEDSAVYLCASIESGGAYNEQFFGPGTRLTVL.